The text below deals with one T cell receptor (beta chain). Its target is not known. The sample comes from a study of shared clonotypes between healthy human individuals. Genomic DNA of each subset was evenly split across several immunoSEQ plates. The assay was immunoSEQ multiplex PCR, and TCRdb's table has in-frame clones only and misses some. The sample records about 2.1 million clones, 93% being singletons. With 5 bases removed from V and 0 bases from J, the gap between germline ends came to 11 bases. CDR3 size: 15 residues. Germline V CDR1 and CDR2: SEHNR, FQNEAQ (reference sequence). Broader study findings: Clonotype sharing across a few donors was observed for about 4.8% of naive CD4 clonotypes. Sampling was confined to blood; repertoires within tissues likely differ.

Naive CD8 cells lacked CD45RO, underwent positive selection for CCR7 and left out terminally differentiated effector memory CD45RA+ cells. Recent vaccinations or acute infections were absent in the healthy HIV-negative adult donors. This rearrangement joins TRBV7-9 to TRBJ1-3, with a tentative D call TRBD1 (6 bases). This receptor was obtained from a man aged 18 to 30 in good health. Some clones in this sample may be carry-over from other donors' samples. The source material was naive CD8+ T cells from PBMCs. The CDR3 loop reads CASSPTGLSGNTIYF. CDR3 DNA: TGTGCCAGCAGCCCTACAGGGCTCTCTGGAAACACCATATATTTT.